The T cell receptor beta chain described here comes from a study of cytomegalovirus exposure and HLA in healthy donors. A remark on this clone: What it binds is not known.

The PCR employed 60 Vbeta primers together with 13 Jbeta primers. Original processing methods: Roughly 80 million unique TCR beta chains, roughly 12 million shared, were counted in a later analysis. Sequencing used immunoSEQ multiplex PCR; TCRdb keeps in-frame clones, though not all of them. Clone size and V and J calls were adopted from that table, with D and trimming inferred from the DNA. The repertoire holds fewer than 250,000 clones, with roughly 80% as singletons. The ends were cut back, 4 bases at V and 0 bases at J, with 10 bases in the middle. CDR1 is LGHNA, CDR2 YNFKEQ, per germline. This CDR3 is 15 amino acids long. Findings of the study overall: No immune exposure information besides CMV serostatus was available. Three CMV-associated chains were confirmed in vitro to be specific for CMV antigens. A missense variant in DCLRE1C was later tied to TCR beta V- and J-gene trimming.

This sequence was found in a woman in her twenties or thirties in good health and CMV-seropositive. The source material was PBMCs. The V and J genes are TRBV4-2 and TRBJ2-1, with D unclear. CDR3 coding DNA: TGTGCCAGCAGCCCACGCGGTAGCTCCTACAATGAGCAGTTCTTC. This codes for CASSPRGSSYNEQFF.